These T cell receptor beta chains were read from a single sample in a study of T cells in Graves' hyperthyroidism and ophthalmopathy. TCRdb itself ran the multiplex PCR reads through MiXCR, one entry per CDR3 protein. This table has hundreds of thousands of distinct CDR3 sequences, roughly 14% appearing once. The sequenced sample consisted of blood. The receptors stem from a man aged 18-30 years with Graves' ophthalmopathy. The CDR3 runs from the conserved cysteine through the conserved F or W. D genes are given only for firm matches. For some rows the clone size is stated as once, few or many, or as a class when expanded; others skip it.

v_call	d_call	clone_size	j_call	cdr3_aa	cdr3_nt
TRBV7-8	-	-	TRBJ1-2	CASSLGSGRTYGYTF	TGTGCCAGCAGCTTAGGTTCGGGACGGACCTATGGCTACACCTTC
TRBV6-1	TRBD1	few	TRBJ1-2	CASSGRDRDGYGYTF	TGTGCCAGCAGTGGCCGGGACAGGGATGGTTATGGCTACACCTTC
TRBV3-1	-	many	TRBJ2-1	CASSHPYHEGGQLSEQFF	TGTGCCAGCAGCCATCCTTACCACGAGGGCGGGCAATTGAGTGAGCAGTTCTTC
TRBV7-7	-	many	TRBJ2-5	CASSSIQETQYF	TGTGCTAGCAGCTCAATCCAAGAGACCCAGTACTTC
TRBV20-1	-	many	TRBJ2-3	CSASTQGKTQYF	TGCAGTGCGTCAACTCAGGGTAAAACGCAGTATTTT
TRBV6-9	-	-	TRBJ2-6	CASSYRGGANVLTF	TGTGCCAGCAGTTACCGGGGTGGGGCCAACGTCCTGACTTTC
TRBV12-3/TRBV12-4	-	-	TRBJ1-2	CASSLSQAINNYGYTF	TGTGCCAGCAGTTTATCCCAGGCGATAAATAACTATGGCTACACCTTC
TRBV14	-	many	TRBJ2-1	CASSQEWGGDEQFF	TGTGCCAGCAGCCAAGAATGGGGCGGTGATGAGCAGTTCTTC
TRBV18	TRBD1	few	TRBJ1-2	CASSPQETGDGYTF	TGTGCCAGCTCACCACAAGAGACAGGGGATGGCTACACCTTC
TRBV29-1	TRBD1	many	TRBJ2-2	CSVLRQGDTGELFF	TGCAGCGTTTTGCGACAGGGGGACACCGGGGAGCTGTTTTTT
TRBV4-2	TRBD2	-	TRBJ2-7	CASSQEGGRAVSYEQYF	TGTGCCAGCAGCCAAGAGGGCGGGAGGGCCGTTTCCTACGAGCAGTACTTC
TRBV11-2	-	many	TRBJ1-4	CASSYRQAGPEKLFF	TGTGCCAGCAGCTATCGACAGGCCGGTCCGGAAAAACTGTTTTTT
TRBV2	-	many	TRBJ2-3	CASSYWRERDTQYF	TGTGCCAGCAGTTATTGGAGGGAGAGAGATACGCAGTATTTT
TRBV27	-	-	TRBJ1-4	CASSFRTNEKLFF	TGTGCCAGCAGTTTCAGAACTAATGAAAAACTGTTTTTT
TRBV7-9	-	-	TRBJ2-3	CASSPFGTSTDTQYF	TGTGCCAGCAGCCCTTTTGGGACTAGCACAGATACGCAGTATTTT
TRBV6-5	TRBD2	many	TRBJ2-1	CASSYKTSEQFF	TGTGCCAGCAGTTACAAGACTAGCGAGCAGTTCTTC
TRBV6-1	-	many	TRBJ2-7	CASRPRTLSPYEQYF	TGTGCCAGCAGGCCCAGGACCCTTTCGCCCTACGAGCAGTACTTC
TRBV12-3/TRBV12-4	-	many	TRBJ2-1	CASSEFEGHEQFF	TGTGCCAGCAGCGAATTTGAGGGGCATGAGCAGTTCTTC
TRBV6-6	-	many	TRBJ2-1	CASSYSTASANEQFF	TGTGCCAGCAGTTACTCGACGGCCAGCGCCAATGAGCAGTTCTTC
TRBV20-1	TRBD2	many	TRBJ2-5	CSATSGSLPRQETQYF	TGCAGCGCGACTAGCGGGAGTCTCCCCCGGCAAGAGACCCAGTACTTC
TRBV12-3/TRBV12-4	-	many	TRBJ2-1	CASSLMGNEQFF	TGTGCCAGCAGTCTCATGGGGAATGAGCAGTTCTTC
TRBV5-1	-	many	TRBJ2-7	CASSLGQVEQYF	TGCGCCAGCAGCTTGGGACAGGTCGAGCAGTACTTC
TRBV3-1	-	many	TRBJ1-4	CASSLKGRGEKLFF	TGTGCCAGCAGCCTGAAGGGACGTGGGGAAAAACTGTTTTTT
TRBV30	TRBD1	many	TRBJ1-4	CAWSAAGGEKLFF	TGTGCCTGGAGTGCCGCAGGGGGCGAAAAACTGTTTTTT
TRBV20-1	-	many	TRBJ2-7	CSATRDWNYEQYF	TGCAGTGCTACACGGGATTGGAACTACGAGCAGTACTTC
TRBV11-2	-	many	TRBJ1-4	CASSLGPGTREKLFF	TGTGCCAGCAGCTTAGGACCGGGAACTCGGGAAAAACTGTTTTTT
TRBV5-5	-	many	TRBJ2-3	CASSSDSLSDTQYF	TGTGCCAGCAGCTCGGACAGTTTGTCAGATACGCAGTATTTT
TRBV5-1	TRBD2	many	TRBJ2-1	CASSRPTSGTHNEQFF	TGCGCCAGCAGCCGCCCGACTAGCGGGACTCACAATGAGCAGTTCTTC
TRBV6-1	-	few	TRBJ1-2	CASSDMGYYGYTF	TGTGCCAGCAGTGACATGGGCTACTATGGCTACACCTTC
TRBV18	-	-	TRBJ2-2	CASSPRQDSGELFF	TGTGCCAGCTCCCCCCGACAGGACTCCGGGGAGCTGTTTTTT
TRBV6-1	-	few	TRBJ1-1	CASSEVQIDTEAFF	TGTGCCAGCAGTGAAGTTCAGATAGACACTGAAGCTTTCTTT
TRBV3-1	-	-	TRBJ2-1	CASSPEVSSYNEQFF	TGTGCCAGCAGCCCTGAAGTGAGCTCCTACAATGAGCAGTTCTTC
TRBV7-3	-	many	TRBJ2-1	CASSLTLGGEQFF	TGTGCCAGCAGCTTAACTTTGGGGGGTGAGCAGTTCTTC
TRBV19	-	-	TRBJ1-6	CASSRTADNSSPLHF	TGTGCCAGTAGCCGTACAGCGGATAACTCTTCACCCCTCCACTTT
TRBV4-1	TRBD1	few	TRBJ2-3	CASRGRGTGASQGTDTQYF	TGCGCCAGCAGGGGGCGGGGGACAGGGGCTTCCCAGGGCACAGATACGCAGTATTTT
TRBV29-1	TRBD1	-	TRBJ2-2	CSVVGFWGTGVAGELFF	TGCAGCGTGGTGGGATTTTGGGGGACAGGGGTAGCCGGGGAGCTGTTTTTT
TRBV6-1	-	many	TRBJ2-3	CASSIMGPPDTQYF	TGTGCCAGCAGCATCATGGGACCCCCAGATACGCAGTATTTT
TRBV7-4	TRBD1	many	TRBJ1-3	CASSLALDRGTGNTIYF	TGTGCCAGCAGCTTAGCATTGGACAGGGGGACTGGAAACACCATATATTTT
TRBV25-1	TRBD1	-	TRBJ2-6	CASSTRQGYGANVLTF	TGTGCCAGCAGTACCCGACAGGGATATGGGGCCAACGTCCTGACTTTC
TRBV4-2	TRBD2	-	TRBJ2-7	CASSQGSGLPLEQYF	TGTGCCAGCAGCCAAGGCTCGGGACTACCCTTAGAGCAGTACTTC
TRBV30	-	-	TRBJ1-1	CAWAPGTLSGEAFF	TGTGCCTGGGCCCCAGGGACTTTATCGGGTGAAGCTTTCTTT
TRBV18	-	many	TRBJ2-3	CASSPPGTPEEKQYF	TGTGCCAGCTCACCTCCCGGGACCCCGGAGGAGAAGCAGTATTTT
TRBV7-6	TRBD2	few	TRBJ2-1	CASSPTSGRLGEQFF	TGTGCCAGCAGCCCGACTAGCGGGCGTCTAGGTGAGCAGTTCTTC
TRBV6-1	-	many	TRBJ2-3	CASSPGTVGGDTQYF	TGTGCCAGCAGCCCCGGAACTGTGGGGGGCGATACGCAGTATTTT
TRBV30	-	many	TRBJ2-3	CACGRTDTQYF	TGTGCCTGCGGGCGCACAGATACGCAGTATTTT
TRBV19	TRBD2	many	TRBJ2-5	CASSIPRTSGRYRETQYF	TGTGCCAGTAGTATTCCCCGGACTAGCGGGAGGTATCGAGAGACCCAGTACTTC
TRBV15	-	many	TRBJ1-1	CATSRTGTLNTEAFF	TGTGCCACCAGCAGAACAGGGACCTTGAACACTGAAGCTTTCTTT
TRBV5-4	-	-	TRBJ1-1	CASSLDPQAPPEAFF	TGTGCCAGCAGCTTGGACCCCCAGGCTCCTCCTGAAGCTTTCTTT
TRBV19	TRBD2	-	TRBJ2-5	CASSILAGSQETQYF	TGTGCCAGTAGTATACTAGCGGGGAGCCAAGAGACCCAGTACTTC
TRBV13	-	many	TRBJ2-1	CASSRTLENEQFF	TGTGCCAGCAGCCGAACCTTAGAAAATGAGCAGTTCTTC
TRBV5-1	TRBD1	-	TRBJ1-4	CASSTGGTNEKLFF	TGCGCCAGCAGCACAGGGGGCACTAATGAAAAACTGTTTTTT
TRBV30	TRBD1	many	TRBJ2-7	CAWSFGTEYEQYF	TGTGCCTGGAGTTTCGGGACAGAATACGAGCAGTACTTC
TRBV5-1	TRBD1	many	TRBJ1-2	CASSWGQGDGYTF	TGCGCCAGCAGCTGGGGACAGGGGGATGGCTACACCTTC
TRBV5-1	-	many	TRBJ1-1	CASSPRGQPNTEAFF	TGCGCCAGCAGCCCACGGGGCCAGCCGAACACTGAAGCTTTCTTT